This entry lists 24 T cell receptor beta chains sequenced from one sample in a study of PD-L1 blockade in urothelial cancer. Produced via immunoSEQ multiplex PCR; TCRdb's table is partial and in-frame only. The sample carries about 130,000 clones, about 84% recorded once. Time point of the sample: peripheral blood 6 weeks after treatment start. The sample in question was PBMCs, obtained around atezolizumab (anti-PD-L1) treatment. All receptors come from a man in his fifties or sixties with urothelial cancer.

J is TRBJ2-3 and V is TRBV5-4; D is ambiguous. The CDR3 has 15 amino acids. V lost 0 bases and J 3 bases, leaving 11 bases between the germline ends. Germline V gene sequence: CDR1 SGHNT, CDR2 YYREEE (reference sequence). CDR3 bases: TGTGCCAGCAGCTTGGCCTTTAGCCAGACAGATACGCAGTATTTT. Translating gives CASSLAFSQTDTQYF.

V and J are TRBV25-1 and TRBJ2-1, with 9 nucleotides matching TRBD2. The J segment lost 0 bases and the V segment lost 6 bases, leaving 9 bases of the junction unmatched. The CDR3 loop spans 17 amino acids. Germline V gives CDR1 MGHDK, CDR2 SYGVNS. The CDR3 reads CASRGTSKTRSYNEQFF. CDR3 nucleotide sequence: TGTGCCAGCAGAGGGACTAGCAAGACCCGCTCCTACAATGAGCAGTTCTTC.

CDR3 sequence (DNA): TGTGCCATCAGTGAACCGGGACTCGGAACAGATACGCAGTATTTT. Its translation is CAISEPGLGTDTQYF. The V call is TRBV10-3, the J call TRBJ2-3; D might be TRBD2 (6 bases). Between the trimmed V and J ends, which lost 3 bases and 3 bases, there was a span of 13 bases. Germline V gene lookup returns CDR1 ENHRY and CDR2 SYGVKD. The CDR3 has 15 amino acids.

The chain recombines TRBV7-9 with TRBJ2-7; possible D gene TRBD1, 6 bases. Trimming shortened V by 5 bases and J by 6 bases, and 17 bases separated the two germline ends. The germline V gene encodes CDR1 SEHNR and CDR2 FQNEAQ (reference sequence). The CDR3 is 14 amino acids. The CDR3 DNA sequence: TGTGCCAGCAGCCCCGGACAGCCCCCTCCCGAGCAGTACTTC. This encodes CASSPGQPPPEQYF.

The chain links TRBV27 to TRBJ1-2; 7 nucleotides match TRBD1. CDR1 and CDR2 from the germline V gene are MNHEY and SMNVEV (reference sequence). Trimming took 0 bases from V and 4 from J; bases not matched to a gene: 5. The CDR3 sequence is 15 residues long. The CDR3 sequence: CASSLSNQGGYGYTF. The DNA for the CDR3 is TGTGCCAGCAGTTTATCGAACCAGGGGGGCTATGGCTACACCTTC.

V is TRBV9 and J is TRBJ2-2; 10 nucleotides match TRBD2. This CDR3 spans 16 amino acids. Germline CDR1 is SGDLS and CDR2 is YYNGEE. V was clipped by 0 bases and J by 9 bases; unmatched bases: 8. CDR3 amino acids: CASSVGTPSGSRELFF. The CDR3 nucleotides are TGTGCCAGCAGCGTAGGGACCCCTAGCGGGAGTCGGGAGCTGTTTTTT. The whole variable domain, remainder taken from reference TRBV9 and TRBJ2-2, is DSGVTQTPKHLITATGQRVTLRCSPRSGDLSVYWYQQSLDQGLQFLIQYYNGEERAKGNILERFSAQQFPDLHSELNLSSLELGDSALYFCASSVGTPSGSRELFFGEGSRLTVL.

V and J are TRBV7-2 and TRBJ2-7; D is unclear. Trimming removed 4 bases at V and 4 bases at J, with 14 bases between. Germline CDR1 SGHTA, CDR2 FQGNSA. There are 14 residues in the CDR3. DNA of the CDR3: TGTGCCAGCAGCTCCATCCCTAGAAGTTACGAGCAGTACTTC. This translates into CASSSIPRSYEQYF.

The chain links TRBV13 to TRBJ2-2, with D possibly being TRBD2 (5 bases). The CDR3 length is 17 residues. V lost 4 bases, J lost 1 base, and 16 bases lay in between. Germline V CDR1 and CDR2: PRHDT, FYEKMQ (reference sequence). Here the CDR3 reads CASSYNRNRGNTGELFF. CDR3 nucleotide sequence: TGTGCCAGCAGCTACAATAGAAATCGGGGGAACACCGGGGAGCTGTTTTTT.

V and J are TRBV19 and TRBJ2-1; TRBD1 matches at 8 bases. Germline lookup yields CDR1 LNHDA and CDR2 SQIVND (reference sequence). The CDR3 is 17 amino acids. The ends lost 6 bases at V and 3 bases at J; junction bases unmatched: 13. The CDR3 is CASRNHKTGGNYNEQFF. DNA of the CDR3: TGTGCCAGTAGGAATCATAAAACAGGGGGGAACTACAATGAGCAGTTCTTC.

The rearrangement links TRBV19 to TRBJ2-3; 12 bases align to TRBD2. CDR3 length equals 15 residues. CDR1 LNHDA and CDR2 SQIVND come from the germline V gene (reference sequence). V trimming: 8 bases; J trimming: 4 bases; junction bases outside the gene matches: 7. CDR3 loop: CASGPSGRAADTQYF. The CDR3 nucleotides are TGTGCCAGTGGTCCTAGCGGGAGGGCCGCAGATACGCAGTATTTT.

The chain has TRBV11-2 and TRBJ2-1; 11 bases agree with TRBD2. Trimming took 0 bases from V and 0 from J; bases not matched to a gene: 4. The germline gives CDR1 SGHAT, CDR2 FQNNGV. The CDR3 is made up of 18 amino acids. Here the CDR3 DNA reads TGTGCCAGCAGCTTAGATGGACTAGCGGGTTACTCCTACAATGAGCAGTTCTTC. Translation: CASSLDGLAGYSYNEQFF. The variable domain in full, with the rest retrieved from reference TRBV11-2 and TRBJ2-1, is EAGVAQSPRYKIIEKRQSVAFWCNPISGHATLYWYQQILGQGPKLLIQFQNNGVVDDSQLPKDRFSAERLKGVDSTLKIQPAKLEDSAVYLCASSLDGLAGYSYNEQFFGPGTRLTVL.

The rearrangement joins TRBV2 to TRBJ2-2; D gene uncertain. This CDR3 contains 12 residues. Germline loops: CDR1 SNHLY, CDR2 FYNNEI. Trimming removed 6 bases at V and 8 bases at J, with 10 bases between. The CDR3 region has the DNA TGTGCCAGCAGGGAGATACTTGGGGAGCTGTTTTTT. Its translation is CASREILGELFF.

This rearrangement joins TRBV10-3 to TRBJ1-5; D not certain. Trimming pared 2 bases from V and 6 bases from J, leaving 11 bases between. The V gene's germline CDR1 is ENHRY and CDR2 SYGVKD. There are 14 residues in the CDR3. The CDR3 nucleotides are TGTGCCATCAGTGAGGGTCCCCCGCGTCAGCCCCAGCATTTT. Amino acids: CAISEGPPRQPQHF.

The chain carries TRBV6-5 and TRBJ1-4, with 11 nucleotides matching TRBD1. The CDR3 consists of 15 residues. The V gene end was trimmed by 6 bases and the J gene end by 7 bases; junction bases not matched to a gene: 7. Germline lookup yields CDR1 MNHEY and CDR2 SVGAGI. This CDR3 is CASSPDRGPGEKLFF. Here the CDR3 DNA reads TGTGCCAGCAGCCCGGACAGGGGGCCGGGTGAAAAACTGTTTTTT.

The rearrangement uses TRBV30 and TRBJ1-3; 7 positions match TRBD1. CDR3 size: 12 residues. Germline V gene sequence: CDR1 GTSNPN, CDR2 SVGIG (reference sequence). V lost 4 bases, J lost 11 bases, and 8 bases stayed unmatched. The CDR3, as DNA: TGTGCCTGGACCCAACAGGGGAGGCCCATATATTTT. Its translation is CAWTQQGRPIYF.

This chain uses TRBV4-1 with TRBJ2-3; D gene ambiguous. CDR3 size: 14 residues. Germline V gives CDR1 MGHRA, CDR2 YSYEKL. V lost 5 bases to trimming and J lost 2 bases, with 11 bases between them. In DNA form, the CDR3 reads TGCGCCAGCAGCAAAGGGCTGTTCACAGATACGCAGTATTTT. Amino acid sequence: CASSKGLFTDTQYF.

This clone came up a few times. The gene calls are TRBV28 and TRBJ2-1; the match to TRBD2 covers 10 bases. CDR3 length: 12 residues. Germline CDR1 reads MDHEN; CDR2 reads SYDVKM. V lost 8 bases and J lost 15; bases outside the gene matches: 10. This CDR3 is CASGLSGRAPFF. The CDR3 region has the DNA TGTGCCAGCGGTCTGAGCGGGAGGGCTCCGTTCTTC.

This chain joins TRBV7-9 and TRBJ2-7; no clear D. From germline, CDR1 is SEHNR and CDR2 FQNEAQ (reference sequence). The CDR3 consists of 13 residues. Trimming pared 5 bases from V and 6 bases from J, leaving 14 bases between. Here the CDR3 DNA reads TGTGCCAGCAGCCTGTCTGACTCTGCCGAGCAGTACTTC. Translation: CASSLSDSAEQYF.

V gene TRBV27 combines with J gene TRBJ1-4; D remains ambiguous. The CDR3 extends over 13 amino acids. Per germline, CDR1 MNHEY and CDR2 SMNVEV (reference sequence). V dropped 7 bases and J dropped 6 bases, with 12 bases sitting between them. CDR3 amino acids: CASTLEEDEKLFF. Here the CDR3 DNA reads TGTGCCAGCACCTTGGAGGAAGATGAAAAACTGTTTTTT.

The chain has TRBV29-1 and TRBJ1-4, with a possible D match to TRBD1 (5 bases). There are 16 residues in the CDR3. V was trimmed by 4 bases and J by 7 bases, leaving 22 bases between them. From germline, CDR1 is SQVTM and CDR2 ANQGSEA. The CDR3 spells CSVVFSWAGLGEKLFF. The CDR3 nucleotides are TGCAGCGTTGTCTTCTCTTGGGCAGGGTTGGGTGAAAAACTGTTTTTT. Complete variable domain (other parts from reference TRBV29-1 and TRBJ1-4): SAVISQKPSRDICQRGTSLTIQCQVDSQVTMMFWYRQQPGQSLTLIATANQGSEATYESGFVIDKFPISRPNLTFSTLTVSNMSPEDSSIYLCSVVFSWAGLGEKLFFGSGTQLSVL.

The chain joins TRBV7-9 to TRBJ2-3, with D perhaps TRBD2 (6 bases). CDR1 is SEHNR and CDR2 is FQNEAQ in the germline V gene (reference sequence). CDR3 length: 18 residues. Trimming cost V 1 base and J 4 bases, with 21 bases left between them. This chain's CDR3 is CASSLGGTLIGMADTQYF. CDR3 nucleotide sequence: TGTGCCAGCAGCTTAGGCGGGACTCTGATCGGCATGGCAGATACGCAGTATTTT.

CDR3 in amino acids: CASSLRRGNNEQFF. As DNA, the CDR3 is TGTGCCAGCAGTTTAAGGCGGGGCAACAATGAGCAGTTCTTC. This chain joins TRBV27 and TRBJ2-1; D perhaps matches TRBD2 (6 bases). There are 14 residues in the CDR3. Germline lookup yields CDR1 MNHEY and CDR2 SMNVEV (reference sequence). V was clipped by 2 bases and J by 5 bases, with 10 bases between them.

There are a few counts of this clone. The chain has TRBV7-6 and TRBJ2-7; 8 bases map to TRBD1. Germline lookup yields CDR1 SGHVS and CDR2 FNYEAQ. Trimming cost V 1 base and J 5 bases; bases outside gene matches: 4. The CDR3 extends over 14 amino acids. This chain's CDR3 is CASSLVQGAHEQYF. In nucleotides, the CDR3 is TGTGCCAGCAGCTTAGTGCAGGGGGCCCACGAGCAGTACTTC.

J is TRBJ1-1 and V is TRBV30; 8 bases are shared with TRBD1. The junction had 16 bases not matched to a gene; V was cut back by 3 bases and J by 7 bases. The CDR3 spans 16 residues. Germline CDR1 and CDR2: GTSNPN and SVGIG (reference sequence). The CDR3 sequence is CAWRGDRILSAFEAFF. CDR3 sequence (DNA): TGTGCCTGGAGAGGGGACAGGATATTGTCCGCATTTGAAGCTTTCTTT.